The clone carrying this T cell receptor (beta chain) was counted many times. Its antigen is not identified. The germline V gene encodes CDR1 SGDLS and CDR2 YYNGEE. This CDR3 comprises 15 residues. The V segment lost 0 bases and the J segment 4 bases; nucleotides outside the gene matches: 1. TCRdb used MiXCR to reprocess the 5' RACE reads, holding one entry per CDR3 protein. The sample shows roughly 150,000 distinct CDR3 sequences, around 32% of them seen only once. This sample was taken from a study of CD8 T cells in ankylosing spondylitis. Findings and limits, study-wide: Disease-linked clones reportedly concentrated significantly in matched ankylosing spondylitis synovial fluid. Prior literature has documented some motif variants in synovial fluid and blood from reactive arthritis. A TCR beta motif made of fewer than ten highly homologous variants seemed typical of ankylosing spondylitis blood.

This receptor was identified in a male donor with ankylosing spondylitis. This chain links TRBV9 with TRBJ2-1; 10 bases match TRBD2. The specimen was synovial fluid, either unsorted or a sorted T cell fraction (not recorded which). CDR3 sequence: CASSVEAGGYNEQFF. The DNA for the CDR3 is TGTGCCAGCAGCGTAGAAGCGGGAGGGTACAATGAGCAGTTCTTC.